The rows below give T cell receptor beta chains drawn from one sample of a study of blood T cell repertoires in COVID-19. Produced via immunoSEQ multiplex PCR; TCRdb's table is partial and in-frame only. Seen here are roughly 200,000 clones, 88% observed once, and the top ten hold approximately 1.8%. The material sequenced was peripheral blood. The receptors come from a man aged 70-80 years with acute or convalescent COVID-19. CDR3s include the opening cysteine and the closing phenylalanine or tryptophan.

v_gene,CDR3aa
TRBV28,CASRPEAGVNQPQHF
TRBV6-5,CASSYRAGGYEQYF
TRBV10-3,CAISDPILAPGWGEQFF
TRBV29-1,CSVATGVSTEAFF
TRBV5-8,CASSLAGWTSGRSSYNEQFF
TRBV7-8,CASSPMEARSSYNEQFF
TRBV19,CASSTGEGTQYF
TRBV27,CASSLSTPPYEQYF
TRBV9,CASAPGGIYNEQFF
TRBV4-2,CASSQGRTSSREQYF
TRBV5-1,CASSRGLTSGRPETQYF
TRBV5-6,CASSSESTGGRNEKLFF
TRBV5-1,CASSLSQGADYGYTF
TRBV6-5,CASCLRTGNTEAFF
TRBV3-1/TRBV3-2,CASSQRDRNEKLFF
TRBV9,CASSGREGQVPGNTIYF
TRBV19,CASSKGGGRDHEKLFF
TRBV7-2,CASSRGDTDTQYF
TRBV9,CASSVGGTGSYEQYF
TRBV10-3,CAISDSGTGKPEAFF
TRBV6-5,CAIKGAWSTDTQYF
TRBV11-1,CASSYAAEDTQYF
TRBV4-1,CASSQDLALGGEKLFF
TRBV10-3,CAISEPRVSAFF
TRBV27,CASITRQGREKLFF
TRBV5-6,CASSLARQGSYEQYF
TRBV7-8,CASTLGQLGGQYF
TRBV15,CATSREGPGQGFNEQFF
TRBV11-2,CASSLQISRGETQYF
TRBV12-3/TRBV12-4,CASRARGSDGYTF
TRBV7-3,CASSIQGALGANVLTF
TRBV12-3/TRBV12-4,CASRLLVNEQFF
TRBV12-1,CASSFRTETYEQYF
TRBV29-1,CSVETGGLETQYF
TRBV6-5,CASSFYRQMNTEAFF
TRBV24-1,CATSDRLAGYNEQFF
TRBV19,CASSSGISYEQYF
TRBV3-1/TRBV3-2,CASSQGRGFGQPQHF
TRBV28,CASSRDRVYF
TRBV5-1,CASSFRGEAFF
TRBV28,CASSSPGLRSGNTIYF
TRBV11-1,CASSLRGLANTGELFF
TRBV5-5,CASSPVPGEQFF
TRBV30,CAWRLASGNTIYF
TRBV7-9,CASSLARGLADEQYF
TRBV19,CASSKSGGYGYTF
TRBV6-1,CASSDGQGTLNTEAFF
TRBV28,CASSSPPVINYGYTF
TRBV11-2,CASSPAGDYGYTF
TRBV3-1/TRBV3-2,CASSQSLGGGTEAFF
TRBV4-1,CASSQGLAGNWGDEQFF
TRBV6-5,CASSYSVQGNTIYF
TRBV5-1,CASSSSGGPQETQYF
TRBV19,CASSSYRFNEQFF
TRBV6-5,CASMNLVLNTGELFF